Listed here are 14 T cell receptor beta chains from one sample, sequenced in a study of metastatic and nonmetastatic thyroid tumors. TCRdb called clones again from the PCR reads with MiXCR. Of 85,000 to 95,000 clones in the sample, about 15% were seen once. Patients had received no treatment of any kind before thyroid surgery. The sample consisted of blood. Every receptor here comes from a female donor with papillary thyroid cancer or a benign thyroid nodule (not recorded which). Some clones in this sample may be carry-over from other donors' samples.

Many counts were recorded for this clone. The CDR3 sequence is CASRGSGQGGETQYF. CDR3 DNA: TGTGCCAGCAGGGGATCGGGACAGGGAGGAGAGACCCAGTACTTC. The chain recombines TRBV2 with TRBJ2-5; 9 bases match TRBD1. This CDR3 comprises 15 residues. V was pared by 6 bases and J by 4 bases, with 9 bases of the junction left unmatched. The V gene's germline CDR1 is SNHLY and CDR2 FYNNEI.

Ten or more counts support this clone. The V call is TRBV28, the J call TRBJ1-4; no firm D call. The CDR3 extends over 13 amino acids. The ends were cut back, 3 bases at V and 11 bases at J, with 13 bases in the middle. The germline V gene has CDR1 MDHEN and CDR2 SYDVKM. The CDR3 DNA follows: TGTGCCAGCAGTTTTGGGGTGGAGCGGAAACTGTTTTTT. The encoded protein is CASSFGVERKLFF.

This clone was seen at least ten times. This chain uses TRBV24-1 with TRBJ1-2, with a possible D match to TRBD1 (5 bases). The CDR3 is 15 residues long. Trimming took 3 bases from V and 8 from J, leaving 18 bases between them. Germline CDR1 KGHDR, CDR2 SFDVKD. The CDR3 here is CATSDAPGPHSGYTF. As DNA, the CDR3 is TGTGCCACCAGTGATGCGCCGGGACCCCATTCGGGCTACACCTTC.

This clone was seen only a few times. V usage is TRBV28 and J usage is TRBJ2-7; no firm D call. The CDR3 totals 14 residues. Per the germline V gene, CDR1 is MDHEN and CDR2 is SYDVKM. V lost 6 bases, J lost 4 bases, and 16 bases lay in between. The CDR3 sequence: CASSTDPLSYEQYF. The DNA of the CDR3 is TGTGCCAGCAGCACCGATCCTCTCAGTTACGAGCAGTACTTC.

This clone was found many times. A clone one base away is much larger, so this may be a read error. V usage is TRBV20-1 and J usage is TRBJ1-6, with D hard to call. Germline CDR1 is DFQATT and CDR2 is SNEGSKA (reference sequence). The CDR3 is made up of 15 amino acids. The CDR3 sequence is CSAPGKSSYNSSLHF. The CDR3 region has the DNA TGCAGTGCCCCGGGGAAGAGCTCCTATAATTCATCCCTCCACTTT.

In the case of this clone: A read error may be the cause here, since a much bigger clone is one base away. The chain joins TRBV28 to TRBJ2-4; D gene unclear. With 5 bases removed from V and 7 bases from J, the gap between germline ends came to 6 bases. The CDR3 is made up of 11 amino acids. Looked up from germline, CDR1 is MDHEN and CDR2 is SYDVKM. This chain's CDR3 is CASSDDNIQYF. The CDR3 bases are TGTGCCAGCAGTGACGACAACATTCAGTACTTC.

The CDR3 spells CASSAGHNTGELFF. DNA for the CDR3: TGTGCCAGCAGCGCCGGTCACAACACCGGGGAGCTGTTTTTT. V gene TRBV9 combines with J gene TRBJ2-2; D call uncertain. The CDR3 runs to 14 residues. V was pared by 3 bases and J by 2 bases, with 8 bases between. The germline V gene encodes CDR1 SGDLS and CDR2 YYNGEE.

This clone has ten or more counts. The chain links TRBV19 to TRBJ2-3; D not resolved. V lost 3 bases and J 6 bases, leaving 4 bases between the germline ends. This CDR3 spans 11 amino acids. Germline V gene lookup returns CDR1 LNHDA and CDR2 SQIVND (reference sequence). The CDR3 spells CASSIGDTQYF. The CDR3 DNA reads TGTGCCAGTAGTATCGGGGATACGCAGTATTTT.

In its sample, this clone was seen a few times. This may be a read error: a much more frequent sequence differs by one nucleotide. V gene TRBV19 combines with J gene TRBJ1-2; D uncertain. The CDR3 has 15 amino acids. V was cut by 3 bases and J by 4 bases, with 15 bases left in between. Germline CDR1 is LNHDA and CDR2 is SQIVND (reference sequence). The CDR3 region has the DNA TGTGCCAGTAGTATTGGGATACATGACCCCTATGGCTACACCTTC. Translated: CASSIGIHDPYGYTF. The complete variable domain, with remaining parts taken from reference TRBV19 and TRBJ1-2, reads DGGITQSPKYLFRKEGQNVTLSCEQNLNHDAMYWYRQDPGQGLRLIYYSQIVNDFQKGDIAEGYSVSREKKESFPLTVTSAQKNPTAFYLCASSIGIHDPYGYTFGSGTRLTVV.

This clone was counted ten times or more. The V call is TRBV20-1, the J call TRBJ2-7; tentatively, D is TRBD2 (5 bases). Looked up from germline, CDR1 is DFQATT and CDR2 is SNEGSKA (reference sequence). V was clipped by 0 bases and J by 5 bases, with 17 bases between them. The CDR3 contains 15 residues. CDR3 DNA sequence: TGCAGTGCTAGAGATCGGGATACCTTGTCGCACGAGCAGTACTTC. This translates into CSARDRDTLSHEQYF.

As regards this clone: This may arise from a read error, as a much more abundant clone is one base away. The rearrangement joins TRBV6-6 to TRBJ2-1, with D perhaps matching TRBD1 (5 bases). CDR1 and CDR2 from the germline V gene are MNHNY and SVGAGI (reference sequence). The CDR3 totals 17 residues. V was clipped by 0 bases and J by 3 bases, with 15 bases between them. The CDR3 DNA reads TGTGCCAGCAGTTACTCTCGCCCGTGGGGCGTCTACAATGAGCAGTTCTTC. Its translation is CASSYSRPWGVYNEQFF.

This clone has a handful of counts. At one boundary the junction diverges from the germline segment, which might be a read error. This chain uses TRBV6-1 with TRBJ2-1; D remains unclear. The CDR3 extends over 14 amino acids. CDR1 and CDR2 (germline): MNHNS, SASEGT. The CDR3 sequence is CASSESGNPSERFF. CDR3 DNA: TGTGCCAGCAGTGAATCGGGCAACCCCAGCGAGCGGTTCTTC.

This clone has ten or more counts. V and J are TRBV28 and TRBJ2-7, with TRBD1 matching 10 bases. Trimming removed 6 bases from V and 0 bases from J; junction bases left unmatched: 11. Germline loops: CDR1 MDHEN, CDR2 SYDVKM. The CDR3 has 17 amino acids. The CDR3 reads CASRTGTGALSSYEQYF. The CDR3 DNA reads TGTGCCAGCAGAACCGGGACAGGGGCCCTTAGCTCCTACGAGCAGTACTTC. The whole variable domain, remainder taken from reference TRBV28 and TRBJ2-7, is DVKVTQSSRYLVKRTGEKVFLECVQDMDHENMFWYRQDPGLGLRLIYFSYDVKMKEKGDIPEGYSVSREKKERFSLILESASTNQTSMYLCASRTGTGALSSYEQYFGPGTRLTVT.

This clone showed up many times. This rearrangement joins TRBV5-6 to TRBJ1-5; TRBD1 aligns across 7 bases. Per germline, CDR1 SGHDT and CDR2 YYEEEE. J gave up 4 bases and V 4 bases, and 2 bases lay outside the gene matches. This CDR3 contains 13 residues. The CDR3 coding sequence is TGTGCCAGCAGCAGGGGGCCGAATCAGCCCCAGCATTTT. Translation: CASSRGPNQPQHF.